The 30 T cell receptor beta chains reported below all come from one sample, sequenced in a study of post-analysis software for immune sequencing data. Study results and caveats: The five TRBV segments detected at higher frequency in patients than in controls included TRBV5-6, TRBV5-1 and TRBV20-1.

These TCRs' antigens remain unknown. Incorporated into the TCR beta cDNA libraries were unique molecular identifiers, which served to reduce PCR and sequencing biases. In TCRdb, the PCR reads were re-called with MiXCR into one record per CDR3 protein. This table has about 770,000 distinct CDR3 sequences, just over 45% appearing once. Material for sequencing was blood. These receptors came from a girl between 10 and 17 years old with multiple sclerosis.

The V call is TRBV14, the J call TRBJ2-5, with D tentatively TRBD1 or TRBD2 (5 bases each). The CDR3 is made up of 15 amino acids. V was cut by 1 base and J by 5 bases, with 14 bases left in between. Germline V gives CDR1 SGHDN, CDR2 FVKESK. The CDR3 sequence is CASSQGDAWVETQYF. Here the CDR3 DNA reads TGTGCCAGCAGCCAAGGGGACGCTTGGGTTGAGACCCAGTACTTC. The whole variable domain, remainder taken from reference TRBV14 and TRBJ2-5, is EAGVTQFPSHSVIEKGQTVTLRCDPISGHDNLYWYRRVMGKEIKFLLHFVKESKQDESGMPNNRFLAERTGGTYSTLKVQPAELEDSGVYFCASSQGDAWVETQYFGPGTRLLVL.

The chain employs TRBV10-3 and TRBJ1-2; D ambiguous. The V gene lost 3 bases and the J gene lost 4 bases, with 12 bases spanning the gap. The CDR3 runs to 14 residues. Germline assignment: CDR1 ENHRY and CDR2 SYGVKD. The CDR3 DNA reads as TGTGCCATCAGTGAAAAGGGCGATACCTATGGCTACACCTTC. Residues: CAISEKGDTYGYTF.

The genes are TRBV7-3 and TRBJ2-3, with D unresolved. The CDR3 totals 15 residues. Trimming cost V 4 bases and J 0 bases, with 11 bases left between them. Germline V gene data show CDR1 as SGHTA and CDR2 as FQGTGA. CDR3 sequence (DNA): TGTGCCAGCAGCTCGACAACGACTAGCACAGATACGCAGTATTTT. It yields the protein CASSSTTTSTDTQYF.

This clonotype occurred a few times. V usage is TRBV3-1 and J usage is TRBJ2-1; D is undetermined. The CDR3 length is 15 residues. The germline V gene encodes CDR1 LGHDT and CDR2 YNNKEL (reference sequence). Trimming took off 0 bases at V and 6 bases at J, with 12 bases between the two ends. The CDR3 nucleotides read TGTGCCAGCAGCCAAGAACCCGGAGTTCCCAATGAGCAGTTCTTC. Amino acids: CASSQEPGVPNEQFF.

The rearrangement links TRBV4-2 to TRBJ2-6; D might be TRBD1 (5 bases). The CDR3 sequence is 16 residues long. Germline V gene lookup returns CDR1 LGHNA and CDR2 YNFKEQ. V was trimmed by 0 bases and J by 4 bases, leaving 10 bases between them. CDR3 region: CASSQETGPGANVLTF. In DNA form, the CDR3 reads TGTGCCAGCAGCCAAGAAACAGGACCCGGGGCCAACGTCCTGACTTTC.

About this clonotype: The junction and the germline gene differ at one end; a read error may be behind it. V and J are TRBV4-3 and TRBJ2-2; 7 positions match TRBD2. Germline-derived CDR1 and CDR2 are LGHNA and YSLEER. The CDR3 length is 13 residues. The CDR3 sequence is CASSQAGGGGLFF. As DNA, the CDR3 is TGCGCCAGCAGCCAAGCTGGCGGCGGGGGGCTGTTTTTT.

CDR3 residues: CASSIPGGYEQYF. The CDR3 DNA reads TGTGCCAGCAGCATTCCGGGGGGGTACGAGCAGTACTTC. The genes are TRBV5-8 and TRBJ2-7, with 8 positions matching TRBD2. The V gene's germline CDR1 is SGHTS and CDR2 YDEGEE. This CDR3 spans 13 amino acids. The V gene end was trimmed by 4 bases and the J gene end by 4 bases; junction bases not matched to a gene: 4.

A word on this clonotype: The junction departs from the called germline gene at one end, perhaps through a read error. The chain couples TRBV7-8 to TRBJ2-4; 12 positions agree with TRBD2. TRBJ2-7 explains the end of the DNA better; the J call may be wrong. CDR1 SGHVS and CDR2 FQNEAQ come from the germline V gene. This CDR3 is 17 amino acids long. The CDR3 loop is CTSSFTTRLAGEHEQYF. CDR3 sequence (DNA): TGTACCAGCAGCTTCACTACCCGACTAGCGGGAGAGCACGAGCAGTACTTC.

This clonotype was seen repeatedly, ten times or more. The rearrangement joins TRBV7-2 to TRBJ2-7; D might be TRBD2 (5 bases). Between the trimmed V and J ends, which lost 0 bases and 5 bases, there was a span of 11 bases. Germline lookup yields CDR1 SGHTA and CDR2 FQGNSA. The CDR3 contains 14 residues. The CDR3 spells CASSLAGTGNEQYF. The CDR3 DNA reads as TGTGCCAGCAGCTTAGCGGGTACGGGGAACGAGCAGTACTTC.

This sequence joins TRBV10-3 and TRBJ2-2, with 12 bases identical to TRBD1. The CDR3 contains 14 residues. The V and J ends lost 6 bases and 10 bases, in that order; junction bases with no gene match: 6. Germline-derived CDR1 and CDR2 are ENHRY and SYGVKD. In DNA form, the CDR3 reads TGTGCCATCAGCACCGGGACAGGGGGCAAGGAGCTGTTTTTT. The encoded protein is CAISTGTGGKELFF.

The chain links TRBV6-6 to TRBJ2-3; the match to TRBD2 covers 12 bases. Germline values: CDR1 MNHNY, CDR2 SVGAGI (reference sequence). V was pared by 6 bases and J by 2 bases, with 6 bases of the junction left unmatched. The CDR3 runs 16 residues. CDR3 loop: CASSKGLAGPTDTQYF. The CDR3 coding sequence is TGTGCCAGCAGCAAAGGACTAGCGGGGCCCACAGATACGCAGTATTTT.

This clonotype showed up just a few times. The rearrangement joins TRBV6-5 to TRBJ1-2; possibly TRBD1 for D (6 bases). Trimming removed 1 base from V and 7 bases from J, with 16 bases in between. Germline assignment: CDR1 MNHEY and CDR2 SVGAGI. This CDR3 spans 15 amino acids. Here the CDR3 DNA reads TGTGCCAGCAGTTACTGGCGGACAGCCACAGGTGGCTACACCTTC. Translation gives CASSYWRTATGGYTF.

This chain connects TRBV7-9 to TRBJ2-3; D possibly uses TRBD1 or TRBD2 (6 bases each). CDR3 length equals 16 residues. V shed 3 bases and J shed 2 bases, with 15 bases lying between them. CDR1 and CDR2 (germline): SEHNR, FQNEAQ (reference sequence). The CDR3: CASSLGGATATDTQYF. DNA of the CDR3: TGTGCCAGCAGCTTGGGGGGCGCAACAGCCACAGATACGCAGTATTTT.

The V call is TRBV5-1, the J call TRBJ2-7, with 11 bases aligning to TRBD2. This CDR3 comprises 16 residues. Trimming took 0 bases from V and 1 from J; bases not matched to a gene: 3. Per the germline V gene, CDR1 is SGHRS and CDR2 is YFSETQ. In DNA form, the CDR3 reads TGCGCCAGCAGCTTGGGGACTAGCGGGTTATCCTACGAGCAGTACTTC. Its protein product is CASSLGTSGLSYEQYF.

V and J are TRBV20-1 and TRBJ2-7, with 14 bases lining up with TRBD2. With the DNA end fitting TRBJ2-5 better, the J assignment may be wrong. The CDR3 contains 15 residues. Germline loops: CDR1 DFQATT, CDR2 SNEGSKA (reference sequence). The CDR3 loop reads CSAEGLAGALETQYF. The DNA for the CDR3 is TGCAGTGCAGAGGGACTAGCGGGAGCGCTGGAGACCCAGTACTTC.

The chain links TRBV6-1 to TRBJ1-1; 7 bases fit TRBD1. CDR3 size: 14 residues. Germline CDR1 reads MNHNS; CDR2 reads SASEGT. V shed 6 bases and J 5 bases; nucleotides not matched to a gene: 9. CDR3 nucleotides: TGTGCCAGCAGGGCCAGACAGGGCCGAACTGAAGCTTTCTTT. It encodes CASRARQGRTEAFF.

V usage is TRBV29-1 and J usage is TRBJ1-1; D call uncertain. There are 12 residues in the CDR3. The V end lost 3 bases, the J end lost 2 bases, and 7 bases lay between the germline ends. The germline V gene encodes CDR1 SQVTM and CDR2 ANQGSEA. The CDR3 DNA follows: TGCAGCGTTGAGCCGTTAAACACTGAAGCTTTCTTT. Protein sequence: CSVEPLNTEAFF.

The sample holds a few counts of this clonotype. V gene TRBV5-1 combines with J gene TRBJ2-1; the D gene is possibly TRBD2 (6 bases). Deletions cut 0 bases from V and 4 bases from J, with 20 bases between. CDR1 and CDR2 from the germline V gene are SGHRS and YFSETQ. The CDR3 has 18 amino acids. CDR3 in amino acids: CASSLGRNTRERYNEQFF. CDR3 coding DNA: TGCGCCAGCAGCTTGGGTAGAAATACACGGGAGAGGTACAATGAGCAGTTCTTC.

This sequence joins TRBV28 and TRBJ2-1; D possibly corresponds to TRBD2 (6 bases). V was trimmed by 5 bases and J by 2 bases, leaving 10 bases between them. Germline V CDR1 and CDR2: MDHEN, SYDVKM. CDR3 size: 14 residues. DNA for the CDR3: TGTGCCAGCAGTCATACTAGCACCTACAATGAGCAGTTCTTC. Residues: CASSHTSTYNEQFF.

The V and J genes are TRBV12-3 or TRBV12-4 and TRBJ2-7; no firm D call. The CDR3 loop spans 14 amino acids. Trimming left V 3 bases short and J 3 bases short, with 12 bases between. CDR3 in DNA: TGTGCCAGCAGTTTCGGAAGTTTGATCTACGAGCAGTACTTC. Its translation is CASSFGSLIYEQYF.

The sample holds a few counts of this clonotype. The chain carries TRBV5-1 and TRBJ2-3; no firm D call. This CDR3 has 13 amino acids. Trimming removed 0 bases at V and 5 bases at J, with 7 bases between. CDR1 SGHRS and CDR2 YFSETQ come from the germline V gene. The CDR3 bases are TGCGCCAGCAGCTTGGTCACGGGAGATACGCAGTATTTT. As protein: CASSLVTGDTQYF.

There are a few counts of this clonotype. This chain connects TRBV29-1 to TRBJ2-1; 9 bases line up with TRBD2. Germline V gene lookup returns CDR1 SQVTM and CDR2 ANQGSEA. This CDR3 is 14 amino acids long. The ends lost 4 bases at V and 9 bases at J; junction bases unmatched: 10. The CDR3 spells CSVAGLAKCGEQFF. The CDR3 nucleotides are TGCAGCGTTGCGGGACTAGCCAAATGCGGTGAGCAGTTCTTC.

The chain employs TRBV9 and TRBJ1-4; D gene uncertain. Trimming stripped 3 bases from V and 7 bases from J, with 7 bases between. The CDR3 is 12 amino acids. The germline V gene encodes CDR1 SGDLS and CDR2 YYNGEE. The CDR3 loop is CASSATGEKLFF. CDR3 coding DNA: TGTGCCAGCAGCGCCACTGGTGAAAAACTGTTTTTT.

This rearrangement joins TRBV7-9 to TRBJ2-1, with 8 bases that match TRBD2. Germline loops: CDR1 SEHNR, CDR2 FQNEAQ (reference sequence). V was pared by 1 base and J by 8 bases, with 10 bases of the junction left unmatched. The CDR3 contains 16 residues. In DNA, the CDR3 is TGTGCCAGCAGCTTAGAGAGCGGGACTAGATTCGATGAGCAGTTCTTC. This codes for CASSLESGTRFDEQFF.

This clonotype was picked up a small number of times. The chain links TRBV12-3 or TRBV12-4 to TRBJ2-3; unclear D gene. The V end lost 4 bases, the J end lost 2 bases, and 7 bases lay between the germline ends. The CDR3 consists of 13 residues. CDR3 in amino acids: CASSSDNTDTQYF. CDR3 sequence (DNA): TGTGCCAGCAGTTCCGACAACACAGATACGCAGTATTTT.

The chain carries TRBV4-3 and TRBJ2-1; D unresolved. CDR1 and CDR2 from the germline V gene are LGHNA and YSLEER. Between the trimmed V and J ends, which lost 0 bases and 6 bases, there was a span of 9 bases. The CDR3 has 14 amino acids. The CDR3, as DNA: TGCGCCAGCAGCCAAGATCTTACGGGCAATGAGCAGTTCTTC. Its protein product is CASSQDLTGNEQFF.

This clonotype was counted only a few times. V is TRBV2 and J is TRBJ2-7, with 7 bases that match TRBD1. The trim removed 2 bases at V and 4 bases at J, leaving 5 bases unmatched. CDR1 and CDR2 (germline): SNHLY, FYNNEI. This CDR3 is built from 14 residues. The CDR3 bases are TGTGCCAGCAGTGAACTGGGACAGAGGTACGAGCAGTACTTC. Translation gives CASSELGQRYEQYF.

This clonotype was observed a handful of times. A read error is likely, as this CDR3 ends without the conserved phenylalanine or tryptophan. The chain is built from TRBV15 and TRBJ2-7; TRBD1 matches 10 bases. V was pared by 2 bases and J by 5 bases, with 6 bases of the junction left unmatched. CDR1 is LNHNV, CDR2 YYDKDF, per germline (reference sequence). The CDR3 has 15 amino acids. DNA of the CDR3: TGTGCCACCAGCAGACTACCGGGACAGGGGAACGAGCAGTACTAC. Translated: CATSRLPGQGNEQYY.

This clonotype was counted only a few times. This rearrangement joins TRBV29-1 to TRBJ2-3; unclear D gene. Germline CDR1 SQVTM, CDR2 ANQGSEA. The V and J ends lost 3 bases and 5 bases respectively, with 15 bases between them. This CDR3 has 14 amino acids. The CDR3 is CSVESSSAEDTQYF. DNA for the CDR3: TGCAGCGTTGAGTCATCCTCCGCTGAAGATACGCAGTATTTT.

V and J are TRBV5-5 and TRBJ2-7; D may be TRBD1 (5 bases). V was clipped by 5 bases and J by 2 bases, with 14 bases between them. The length of the CDR3 is 14 residues. CDR1 SGHKS and CDR2 YYEKEE come from the germline V gene (reference sequence). The CDR3 spells CASRWTPEAYEQYF. CDR3 nucleotides: TGTGCCAGCAGGTGGACACCAGAGGCCTACGAGCAGTACTTC. Complete variable domain (other parts from reference TRBV5-5 and TRBJ2-7): DAGVTQSPTHLIKTRGQQVTLRCSPISGHKSVSWYQQVLGQGPQFIFQYYEKEERGRGNFPDRFSARQFPNYSSELNVNALLLGDSALYLCASRWTPEAYEQYFGPGTRLTVT.